This record looks at one T cell receptor beta chain sequence and its context. This sample is part of a study of T cell clusters in autoimmune cytopenias. Overall study context: A median of roughly 50,000 TRB reads per sample yielded a median approximately 2,500 distinct clonotypes.

The CDR3 is 16 amino acids. Germline V gives CDR1 MNHEY, CDR2 SMNVEV (reference sequence). Each sample's input was roughly 270 ng genomic DNA, 30,000 to 45,000 genome equivalents. TRB rearrangements were amplified by touch-down multiplex PCR with mixed TRB-A/B primers. TCRdb re-called the multiplex PCR reads; every CDR3 protein appears as one record, without DNA. In all, the sample yields nearly 7,000 distinct CDR3 sequences. The sample was also linked to a second study, of T cell repertoires in aging, cancer and after chemotherapy. That publication notes: Untreated cancer patients had significantly lower blood TCR diversity than age-matched healthy donors. In each cancer cohort, median generation probability increased across chemotherapy, suggesting thymic output rebounded.

This clonotype was sampled from a human donor in good health. Sequenced: peripheral blood. V usage is TRBV27 and J usage is TRBJ2-5; the D call of TRBD1 rests on TCRdb alone, since no DNA is present to check it. The CDR3 reads CASSLSIPGVQETQYF.